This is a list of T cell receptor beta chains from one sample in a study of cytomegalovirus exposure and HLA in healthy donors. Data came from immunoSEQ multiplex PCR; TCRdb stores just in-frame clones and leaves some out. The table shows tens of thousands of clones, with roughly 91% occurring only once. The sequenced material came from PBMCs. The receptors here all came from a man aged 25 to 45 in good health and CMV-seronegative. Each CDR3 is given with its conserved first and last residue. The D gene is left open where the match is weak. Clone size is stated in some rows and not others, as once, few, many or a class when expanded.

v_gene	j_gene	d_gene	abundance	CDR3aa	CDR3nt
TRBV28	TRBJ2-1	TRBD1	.	CASTSGLDRAGNEQFF	TGTGCCAGCACCTCTGGGCTAGACAGGGCCGGCAATGAGCAGTTCTTC
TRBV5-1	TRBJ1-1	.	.	CASSLSQGGDTEAFF	TGCGCCAGCAGCTTGTCTCAGGGCGGGGACACTGAAGCTTTCTTT
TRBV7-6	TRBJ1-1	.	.	CASSLGGVNTEAFF	TGTGCCAGCAGCTTGGGGGGTGTGAACACTGAAGCTTTCTTT
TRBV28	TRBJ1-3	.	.	CASSLWAGKVNTIYF	TGTGCCAGCAGTTTATGGGCAGGGAAGGTAAACACCATATATTTT
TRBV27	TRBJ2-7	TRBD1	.	CASSIAPGQTYEQYF	TGTGCCAGCAGTATTGCCCCGGGACAGACCTACGAGCAGTACTTC
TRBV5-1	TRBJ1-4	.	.	CASSLYGTNEKLFF	TGCGCCAGCAGCTTGTATGGCACTAATGAAAAACTGTTTTTT
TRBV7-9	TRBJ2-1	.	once	CASSPRGNSYNEQFF	TGTGCCAGCAGCCCCCGGGGTAACTCCTACAATGAGCAGTTCTTC
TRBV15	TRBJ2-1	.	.	CATSRDPERSEQFF	TGTGCCACCAGCAGAGATCCAGAGAGGAGTGAGCAGTTCTTC
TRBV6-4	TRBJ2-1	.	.	CASSDSGVSSYNEQFF	TGTGCCAGCAGTGACTCGGGCGTAAGCTCCTACAATGAGCAGTTCTTC
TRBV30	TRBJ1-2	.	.	CAWSTVNYGYTF	TGTGCCTGGAGTACGGTCAACTATGGCTACACCTTC
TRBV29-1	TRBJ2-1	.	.	CSVLGRGGYNEQFF	TGCAGCGTTCTTGGGCGGGGAGGATACAATGAGCAGTTCTTC
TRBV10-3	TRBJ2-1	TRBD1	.	CAISGQGKYNEQFF	TGTGCCATCAGCGGACAGGGGAAATACAATGAGCAGTTCTTC
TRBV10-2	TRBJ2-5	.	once	CASSDIGVSQETQYF	TGCGCCAGCAGTGACATAGGGGTCTCCCAAGAGACCCAGTACTTC
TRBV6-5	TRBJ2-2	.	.	CASSYSRDKTGELFF	TGTGCCAGCAGTTACTCCAGGGACAAGACCGGGGAGCTGTTTTTT
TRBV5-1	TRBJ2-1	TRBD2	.	CASSLDLAGASSYNEQFF	TGCGCCAGCAGCTTGGACTTAGCGGGGGCTAGCTCCTACAATGAGCAGTTCTTC
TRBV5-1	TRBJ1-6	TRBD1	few	CASSLSGDRSPPAHF	TGCGCCAGCAGCCTATCGGGGGACAGGAGTCCTCCAGCTCACTTT
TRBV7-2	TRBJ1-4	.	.	CASSQGGPNEKLFF	TGTGCCAGCAGCCAAGGGGGACCTAATGAAAAACTGTTTTTT
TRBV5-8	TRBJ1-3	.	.	CASSLLRGYGNTIYF	TGTGCCAGCAGCTTGCTAAGGGGGTATGGAAACACCATATATTTT
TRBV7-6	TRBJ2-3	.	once	CASSSSGSGGSTDTQYF	TGTGCCAGCAGCTCCTCGGGTAGCGGCGGTAGCACAGATACGCAGTATTTT
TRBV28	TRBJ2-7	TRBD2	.	CASSLRVGRASGKNEQYF	TGTGCCAGCAGTTTAAGAGTTGGTAGGGCTAGCGGGAAAAACGAGCAGTACTTC
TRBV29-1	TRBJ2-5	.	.	CSVEGGDFNQETQYF	TGCAGCGTTGAAGGGGGGGACTTCAACCAAGAGACCCAGTACTTC
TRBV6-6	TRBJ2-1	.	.	CASSLSRVGEQFF	TGTGCCAGCAGTCTTTCCCGGGTCGGTGAGCAGTTCTTC
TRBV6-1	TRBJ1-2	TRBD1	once	CASIDRGIGYTF	TGTGCCAGCATCGACAGGGGTATTGGCTACACCTTC
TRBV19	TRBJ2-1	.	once	CASSDDSYNEQFF	TGTGCCAGTAGCGACGACTCGTACAATGAGCAGTTCTTC
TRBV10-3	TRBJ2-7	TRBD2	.	CAISEATSGSSYEQYF	TGTGCCATCAGTGAGGCTACTAGCGGCAGCTCCTACGAGCAGTACTTC
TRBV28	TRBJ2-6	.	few	CASTLSSGANVLTF	TGTGCCAGCACCTTGAGCTCTGGGGCCAACGTCCTGACTTTC
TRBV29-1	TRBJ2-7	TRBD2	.	CSALAGDFYEQYF	TGCAGCGCCTTAGCGGGAGACTTCTACGAGCAGTACTTC
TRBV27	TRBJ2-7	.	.	CASSLARTAQYEQYF	TGTGCCAGCAGCCTCGCGAGGACAGCACAATACGAGCAGTACTTC
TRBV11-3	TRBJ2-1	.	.	CASSLEGFRGNEQFF	TGTGCCAGCAGCTTAGAAGGATTTAGGGGTAATGAGCAGTTCTTC
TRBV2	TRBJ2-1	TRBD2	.	CASNPLAGVTNEQFF	TGTGCCAGCAATCCACTAGCGGGAGTTACTAATGAGCAGTTCTTC
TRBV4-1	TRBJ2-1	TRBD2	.	CASSLQGLAVDEQFF	TGCGCCAGCAGCCTTCAGGGACTAGCGGTAGATGAGCAGTTCTTC
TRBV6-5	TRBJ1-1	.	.	CASSYHTQNTEAFF	TGTGCCAGCAGTTACCACACCCAGAACACTGAAGCTTTCTTT
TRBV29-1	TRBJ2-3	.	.	CSVEDLPGVAGTDTQYF	TGCAGCGTTGAAGATCTCCCCGGGGTAGCCGGCACAGATACGCAGTATTTT
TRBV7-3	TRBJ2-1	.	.	CASSLLPGVVIDEQFF	TGTGCCAGCAGCTTATTGCCGGGAGTTGTGATAGATGAGCAGTTCTTC
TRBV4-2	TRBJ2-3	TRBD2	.	CASSQDLAGGQDTQYF	TGTGCCAGCAGCCAAGACCTAGCGGGGGGGCAAGATACGCAGTATTTT
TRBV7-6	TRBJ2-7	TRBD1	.	CASSYSTGAYEQYF	TGTGCCAGCAGCTATTCGACAGGGGCCTACGAGCAGTACTTC
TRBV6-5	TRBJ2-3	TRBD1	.	CASSRTGGRDTQYF	TGTGCCAGCAGTAGGACAGGGGGCCGTGATACGCAGTATTTT
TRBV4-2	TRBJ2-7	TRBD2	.	CASSQDFGLAGETYEQYF	TGTGCCAGCAGCCAAGATTTCGGCCTAGCGGGGGAAACCTACGAGCAGTACTTC
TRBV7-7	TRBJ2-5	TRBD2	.	CASSSTSASYQETQYF	TGTGCTAGCAGCTCTACTAGCGCAAGTTACCAAGAGACCCAGTACTTC
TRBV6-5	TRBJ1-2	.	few	CATLRSESGWYGYTF	TGTGCCACCTTAAGGTCGGAGTCAGGGTGGTATGGCTACACCTTC
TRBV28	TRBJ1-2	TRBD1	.	CASSSPHLDRGGHGYTF	TGTGCCAGCAGTTCCCCGCACTTAGACAGGGGTGGGCATGGCTACACCTTC
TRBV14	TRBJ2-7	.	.	CASSQALHEQYF	TGTGCCAGCAGCCAAGCTCTCCACGAGCAGTACTTC
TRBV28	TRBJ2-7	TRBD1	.	CASSPRTDRGRYF	TGTGCCAGCAGTCCACGGACAGACAGGGGACGGTACTTC
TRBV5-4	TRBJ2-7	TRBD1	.	CASRKTPGQGAEQYF	TGTGCCAGCAGGAAAACGCCGGGACAGGGAGCTGAGCAGTACTTC
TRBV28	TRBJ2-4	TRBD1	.	CASSLTGTGTNIQYF	TGTGCCAGCAGTTTAACCGGGACAGGGACGAACATTCAGTACTTC
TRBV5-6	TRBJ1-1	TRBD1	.	CASSPDRGRPPGTEAFF	TGTGCCAGCAGCCCGGACAGGGGCCGCCCTCCGGGCACTGAAGCTTTCTTT
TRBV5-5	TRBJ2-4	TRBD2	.	CASSLLRERDIQYF	TGTGCCAGCAGCTTGTTGCGGGAGAGGGACATTCAGTACTTC
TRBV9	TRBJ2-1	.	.	CASSVGGWRRENEQFF	TGTGCCAGCAGCGTAGGAGGATGGCGGCGGGAAAATGAGCAGTTCTTC
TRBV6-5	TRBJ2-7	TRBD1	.	CASSYTGTGAYEQYF	TGTGCCAGCAGTTATACCGGGACAGGGGCATACGAGCAGTACTTC
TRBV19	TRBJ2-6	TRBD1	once	CASSMGTYGTGGAGANVLTF	TGTGCCAGTAGTATGGGAACCTACGGGACAGGGGGCGCTGGGGCCAACGTCCTGACTTTC
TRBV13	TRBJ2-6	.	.	CASSSDSLSGANVLTF	TGTGCCAGCAGCTCTGACAGCCTCTCTGGGGCCAACGTCCTGACTTTC
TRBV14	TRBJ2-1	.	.	CASSQGDTAFNEQFF	TGTGCCAGCAGCCAAGGGGACACTGCTTTCAATGAGCAGTTCTTC
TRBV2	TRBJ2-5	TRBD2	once	CASRGTSGVLETQYF	TGTGCCAGCAGAGGGACTAGCGGGGTTTTGGAGACCCAGTACTTC